This T cell receptor beta chain was profiled in a study of early T cells in non-severe SARS-CoV-2 infection. The CDR3 extends over 12 amino acids. CDR1 and CDR2 from the germline V gene are SQVTM and ANQGSEA. Deletions cut 4 bases from V and 7 bases from J, with 13 bases between. From the 5' RACE reads, TCRdb called clonotypes with MiXCR, one entry per CDR3 protein. This table has roughly 75,000 distinct CDR3 sequences, about 11% appearing once. This clonotype was observed a few times. This sequence was found in an adult who was a healthcare worker with PCR-confirmed SARS-CoV-2 infection or an uninfected control (not recorded which). V usage is TRBV29-1 and J usage is TRBJ1-2; D is possibly TRBD1 (6 bases). The material sequenced was whole blood. CDR3 DNA sequence: TGCAGCGTTGGGACAACAGGGAGTGGCTACACCTTC. Protein sequence: CSVGTTGSGYTF.